This T cell receptor beta chain originates from a study of Graves' ophthalmopathy and Graves' hyperthyroidism. General observations from the study: Classification of ophthalmopathy versus stable hyperthyroidism by a 13-signature model yielded around 88% sensitivity and 65% to 83% specificity.

Points on this clonotype: Its antigen is not known.

Beta-chain TCR CDR3 regions were amplified from RNA transcripts. In the first round, RT-PCR was carried out with HTBI primers, and a multiplex PCR formed the second round. TCRdb re-derived calls from the multiplex PCR reads in MiXCR, one entry per CDR3 protein. There are under 350,000 distinct CDR3 sequences in the sample; about a sixth occur only once, and about 12% lies in the top ten. This TCR derives from an adult man with Graves' ophthalmopathy. The sample was peripheral blood.

The CDR3 sequence: CASSSHRGTETQYF. CDR3 coding DNA: TGTGCCAGCAGTTCGCACAGGGGAACTGAGACCCAGTACTTC. J is TRBJ2-5 and V is TRBV28; TRBD1 agrees at 7 bases. The V gene end was trimmed by 4 bases and the J gene end by 5 bases; junction bases not matched to a gene: 7. Germline values: CDR1 MDHEN, CDR2 SYDVKM. This CDR3 has 14 residues. Based on the CDR3 plus reference TRBV28 and TRBJ2-5, the full variable domain is DVKVTQSSRYLVKRTGEKVFLECVQDMDHENMFWYRQDPGLGLRLIYFSYDVKMKEKGDIPEGYSVSREKKERFSLILESASTNQTSMYLCASSSHRGTETQYFGPGTRLLVL.